One TCR beta chain is described in this entry. The antigen remains unidentified. This record comes from a study of T cell responses to AZD1222 COVID-19 vaccine. Study as a whole: Whether given at about 4 or about 12 weeks, second doses were pooled.

Clones were sequenced by immunoSEQ multiplex PCR, and TCRdb holds only the in-frame ones, with some missing. The sample includes over 100,000 clones, about nine tenths of them seen just once. General study findings and limits: Samples come after the peak T cell response, not at day 14. Close to half of all spike-specific TCRs reportedly target regions of the variants that are unmutated. Spike-wide vaccine-associated CD4 TCRs dominated at 160-218 and 743-854.

The CDR3 is 12 amino acids. Per the germline V gene, CDR1 is LGHDT and CDR2 is YNNKEL (reference sequence). V shed 6 bases and J shed 4 bases, with 8 bases lying between them. This material consisted of peripheral blood, taken on day 0 of AZD1222 vaccination. This chain connects TRBV3-1 (or the pseudogene TRBV3-2) to TRBJ2-3; D call uncertain. The receptor's source is an adult in good health. The DNA for the CDR3 is TGTGCCAGCAGTCCAAGACCAGATACGCAGTATTTT. This sequence encodes CASSPRPDTQYF.